One and the same sample provided the 20 T cell receptor beta chains below, sequenced in a study of T cell changes during pregnancy in multiple sclerosis. The assay was immunoSEQ multiplex PCR, and TCRdb's table has in-frame clones only and misses some. The sample has some 80,000 clones, about 93% seen once. The sequencing here drew on peripheral blood, taken in the first trimester of pregnancy. The receptors derive from a female donor with multiple sclerosis, enrolled in a pregnancy study.

This chain connects TRBV27 to TRBJ2-5; a possible D gene is TRBD2 (6 bases). The V end lost 5 bases, the J end lost 1 base, and 8 bases lay between the germline ends. The CDR3 extends over 13 amino acids. Germline V gene lookup returns CDR1 MNHEY and CDR2 SMNVEV (reference sequence). The CDR3 protein is CASSRGTQETQYF. The CDR3 DNA reads as TGTGCCAGCAGTCGGGGGACCCAAGAGACCCAGTACTTC.

V usage is TRBV7-9 and J usage is TRBJ2-7; 7 nucleotides match TRBD1. This CDR3 region has 14 residues. V lost 7 bases and J lost 5; bases outside the gene matches: 11. Germline CDR1 reads SEHNR; CDR2 reads FQNEAQ (reference sequence). In nucleotides, the CDR3 is TGTGCCAGCACCCCGAAGGGGGCGCGGAACGAGCAGTACTTC. It specifies CASTPKGARNEQYF.

This chain uses TRBV28 with TRBJ1-1; no clear D gene. With 3 bases removed from V and 4 bases from J, the gap between germline ends came to 3 bases. The CDR3 loop spans 11 amino acids. Germline loops: CDR1 MDHEN, CDR2 SYDVKM. The CDR3 bases are TGTGCCAGCAGTTTCAGCACTGAAGCTTTCTTT. This sequence encodes CASSFSTEAFF.

This sequence joins TRBV28 and TRBJ2-4; 8 bases are a match to TRBD2. The CDR3 is 16 amino acids. Per the germline V gene, CDR1 is MDHEN and CDR2 is SYDVKM. V dropped 7 bases and J dropped 4; count of bases not matched to a gene: 12. CDR3 protein: CASIPRSREVKNIQYF. The CDR3 DNA is TGTGCCAGCATCCCCAGGTCGCGGGAGGTAAAAAACATTCAGTACTTC.

The chain links TRBV4-1 to TRBJ2-7; D is unresolved. The CDR3 sequence is 14 residues long. With 0 bases removed from V and 2 bases from J, the gap between germline ends came to 8 bases. The V gene's germline CDR1 is MGHRA and CDR2 YSYEKL. The CDR3 coding sequence is TGCGCCAGCAGCCAAGACCAGTCCGCCTACGAGCAGTACTTC. This sequence encodes CASSQDQSAYEQYF.

This rearrangement joins TRBV28 to TRBJ2-7; D may be TRBD2 (6 bases). With 2 bases removed from V and 2 bases from J, the gap between germline ends came to 10 bases. From germline, CDR1 is MDHEN and CDR2 SYDVKM. The CDR3 is 14 residues long. The CDR3 DNA reads as TGTGCCAGCAGTTTAACGGGAGCGCCCTACGAGCAGTACTTC. Translating gives CASSLTGAPYEQYF.

V is TRBV15 and J is TRBJ2-1, with 8 bases matching TRBD1. The CDR3 spans 15 residues. Unmatched junction bases numbered 6, after V lost 3 bases and J lost 5 bases. In germline, CDR1 is LNHNV, CDR2 YYDKDF (reference sequence). The CDR3 DNA reads as TGTGCCACCAGCAGTAGGACAGGGCCGAACAATGAGCAGTTCTTC. Translating gives CATSSRTGPNNEQFF.

This sequence joins TRBV7-2 and TRBJ1-1; maybe TRBD1 (6 bases). Germline assignment: CDR1 SGHTA and CDR2 FQGNSA. With 4 bases removed from V and 0 bases from J, the gap between germline ends came to 9 bases. The CDR3 consists of 14 residues. The CDR3 spells CASSSTGLNTEAFF. DNA for the CDR3: TGTGCCAGCAGCTCGACAGGACTGAACACTGAAGCTTTCTTT. The variable domain in full, with the rest retrieved from reference TRBV7-2 and TRBJ1-1, is GAGVSQSPSNKVTEKGKDVELRCDPISGHTALYWYRQSLGQGLEFLIYFQGNSAPDKSGLPSDRFSAERTGGSVSTLTIQRTQQEDSAVYLCASSSTGLNTEAFFGQGTRLTVV.

The rearrangement joins TRBV6-6 to TRBJ2-7; D is unclear. Germline V gene sequence: CDR1 MNHNY, CDR2 SVGAGI (reference sequence). The CDR3 length is 12 residues. Trimming removed 3 bases from V and 5 bases from J, with 8 bases in between. The CDR3 protein is CASSYVLDEQYF. As DNA, the CDR3 is TGTGCCAGCAGTTATGTCCTAGACGAGCAGTACTTC.

The CDR3 bases are TGTGCCACCAACGACAGGACCTTCATGAACACTGAAGCTTTCTTT. Amino acid sequence: CATNDRTFMNTEAFF. The chain has TRBV19 and TRBJ1-1, with D possibly matching TRBD1 (6 bases). Trimming left V 10 bases short and J 0 bases short, with 18 bases between. Germline assignment: CDR1 LNHDA and CDR2 SQIVND (reference sequence). This CDR3 is 15 amino acids long.

This chain uses TRBV27 with TRBJ1-5, with 9 positions matching TRBD1. The V gene's germline CDR1 is MNHEY and CDR2 SMNVEV (reference sequence). There are 18 residues in the CDR3. V lost 8 bases, J lost 0 bases, and 14 bases stayed unmatched. CDR3 sequence (DNA): TGTGCCAGCCGATCCCAGGGGGGACAGGGAAATAGCAATCAGCCCCAGCATTTT. Translating it yields CASRSQGGQGNSNQPQHF.

The gene calls are TRBV25-1 and TRBJ1-5, with D possibly TRBD1 on 5 matching bases. V was trimmed by 2 bases and J by 5 bases, leaving 19 bases between them. The CDR3 extends over 17 amino acids. Germline assignment: CDR1 MGHDK and CDR2 SYGVNS. This CDR3 is CASSERGRAGDDQPQHF. CDR3 coding DNA: TGTGCCAGCAGTGAAAGGGGCCGGGCAGGTGATGATCAGCCCCAGCATTTT.

Only one count was recorded for this clone. The chain joins TRBV29-1 to TRBJ1-1; the match to TRBD1 covers 7 bases. Per germline, CDR1 SQVTM and CDR2 ANQGSEA. With 7 bases clipped from V and 1 base from J, the junction kept 6 bases outside the gene matches. The CDR3 loop spans 13 amino acids. As DNA, the CDR3 is TGCAGCGCGGACAGGACCGGGAACACTGAAGCTTTCTTT. It yields the protein CSADRTGNTEAFF.

The V gene is TRBV9, the J gene TRBJ1-3; a possible D gene is TRBD1 (5 bases). Trimming stripped 3 bases from V and 0 bases from J, with 7 bases between. The CDR3 sequence is 14 residues long. Germline V CDR1 and CDR2: SGDLS, YYNGEE. The CDR3 is CASSETASGNTIYF. The CDR3 DNA sequence: TGTGCCAGCAGCGAGACAGCCTCTGGAAACACCATATATTTT.

This sequence joins TRBV6-1 and TRBJ2-7, with D uncertain. This CDR3 region has 13 residues. Germline V gene lookup returns CDR1 MNHNS and CDR2 SASEGT. With 1 base removed from V and 2 bases from J, the gap between germline ends came to 6 bases. CDR3 bases: TGTGCCAGCAGTGAAGTCAGTACCTACGAGCAGTACTTC. As protein: CASSEVSTYEQYF.

This clone was detected only once. This chain joins TRBV6-1 and TRBJ1-5; D uncertain. V gave up 8 bases and J gave up 0 bases, with 14 bases separating them. Germline CDR1 is MNHNS and CDR2 is SASEGT. The CDR3 covers 15 residues. The CDR3 here is CASRGDPYSNQPQHF. In DNA form, the CDR3 reads TGTGCCAGCCGGGGAGACCCCTATAGCAATCAGCCCCAGCATTTT.

This rearrangement joins TRBV19 to TRBJ1-1, with D perhaps matching TRBD1 (6 bases). The germline V gene encodes CDR1 LNHDA and CDR2 SQIVND (reference sequence). V was pared by 4 bases and J by 1 base, with 10 bases between. The CDR3 is 14 amino acids. The CDR3 DNA reads as TGTGCCAGTAGTACGTTGGGACAGAACACTGAAGCTTTCTTT. It translates to CASSTLGQNTEAFF.

V is TRBV9 and J is TRBJ2-1; 11 bases map to TRBD2. Germline CDR1 and CDR2: SGDLS and YYNGEE. The CDR3 has 15 residues. The V gene end was trimmed by 2 bases and the J gene end by 10 bases; junction bases not matched to a gene: 8. The CDR3 loop is CASSVPLAGGGEQFF. CDR3 nucleotide sequence: TGTGCCAGCAGCGTCCCCCTAGCGGGGGGTGGGGAGCAGTTCTTC.

The genes are TRBV6-6 and TRBJ2-5, with TRBD2 matching 8 bases. Germline V lookup: CDR1 MNHNY, CDR2 SVGAGI (reference sequence). The CDR3 covers 13 residues. V lost 8 bases, J lost 5 bases, and 7 bases stayed unmatched. Written as DNA, the CDR3 is TGTGCCAGCCGCCGGGGGGGGAGGGAGACCCAGTACTTC. Its translation: CASRRGGRETQYF.

This sequence joins TRBV27 and TRBJ2-4; TRBD2 aligns across 8 bases. Germline lookup yields CDR1 MNHEY and CDR2 SMNVEV (reference sequence). The CDR3 contains 14 residues. V lost 5 bases and J lost 8; bases outside the gene matches: 8. The CDR3 DNA reads as TGTGCCAGCAGTCCCTCGGGACTAGTAGACATTCAGTACTTC. Translating gives CASSPSGLVDIQYF.